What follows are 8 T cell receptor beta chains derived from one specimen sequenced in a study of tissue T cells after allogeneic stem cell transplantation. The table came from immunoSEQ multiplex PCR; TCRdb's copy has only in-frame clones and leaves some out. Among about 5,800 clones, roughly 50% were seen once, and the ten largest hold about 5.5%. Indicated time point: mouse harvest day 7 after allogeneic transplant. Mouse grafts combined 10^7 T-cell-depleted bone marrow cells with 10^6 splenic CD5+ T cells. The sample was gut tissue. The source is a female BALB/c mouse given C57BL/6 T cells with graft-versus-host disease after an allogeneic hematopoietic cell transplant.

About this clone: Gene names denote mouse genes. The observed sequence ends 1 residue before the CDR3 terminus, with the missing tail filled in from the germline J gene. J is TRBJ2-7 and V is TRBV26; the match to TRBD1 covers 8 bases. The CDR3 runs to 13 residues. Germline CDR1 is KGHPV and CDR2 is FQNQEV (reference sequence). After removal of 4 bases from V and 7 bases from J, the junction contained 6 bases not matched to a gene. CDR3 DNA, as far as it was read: TGTGCCAGCAGTCGGACAGGGAGAGGGGAACAGTAC. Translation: CASSRTGRGEQY. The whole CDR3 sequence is CASSRTGRGEQYF.

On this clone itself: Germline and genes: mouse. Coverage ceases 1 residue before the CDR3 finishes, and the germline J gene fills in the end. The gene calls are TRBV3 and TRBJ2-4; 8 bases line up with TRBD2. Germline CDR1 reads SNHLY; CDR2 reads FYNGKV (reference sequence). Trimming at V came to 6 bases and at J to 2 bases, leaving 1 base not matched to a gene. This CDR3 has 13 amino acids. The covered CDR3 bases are TGTGCCAGCAGGGGGGGGCCTCAAAACACCTTGTAC. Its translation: CASRGGPQNTLY. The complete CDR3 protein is CASRGGPQNTLYF.

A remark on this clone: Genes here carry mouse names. Here the CDR3 reads CASSLSRPTEVFF. CDR3 bases read: TGTGCCAGCAGTCTGTCGAGGCCTACAGAAGTCTTC. The chain couples TRBV26 to TRBJ1-1; D not certain. The CDR3 extends 1 residue past the end of the read, so its final part is completed from the germline J gene. CDR3 length: 13 residues. CDR1 is KGHPV and CDR2 is FQNQEV in the germline V gene (reference sequence). Deletions cut 0 bases from V and 5 bases from J, with 7 bases between. The full variable domain, rest sourced from reference TRBV26 and TRBJ1-1, is NSKVIQTPRYLVKGQGQKAKMRCIPEKGHPVVFWYQQNKNNEFKFLINFQNQEVLQQIDMTEKRFSAECPSNSPCSLEIQSSEAGDSALYLCASSLSRPTEVFFGKGTRLTVV.

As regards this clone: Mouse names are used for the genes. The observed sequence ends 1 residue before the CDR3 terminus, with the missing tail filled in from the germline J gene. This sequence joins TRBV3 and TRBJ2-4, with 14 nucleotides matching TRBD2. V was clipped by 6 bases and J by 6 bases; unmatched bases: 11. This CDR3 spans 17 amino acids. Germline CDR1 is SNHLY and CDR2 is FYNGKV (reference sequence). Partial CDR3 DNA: TGTGCCAGCAGTTGGGACTGGGGGGGCGCGAAAGAGAACACCTTGTAC. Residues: CASSWDWGGAKENTLY. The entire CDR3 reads CASSWDWGGAKENTLYF.

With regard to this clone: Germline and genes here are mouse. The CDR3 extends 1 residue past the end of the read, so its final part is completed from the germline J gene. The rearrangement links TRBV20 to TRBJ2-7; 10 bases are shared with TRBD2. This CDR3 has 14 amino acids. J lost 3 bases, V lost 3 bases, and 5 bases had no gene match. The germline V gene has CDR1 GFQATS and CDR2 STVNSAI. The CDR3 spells CGASSGTGVYEQYF. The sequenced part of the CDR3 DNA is TGTGGTGCTAGTTCCGGGACTGGGGTCTATGAACAGTAC. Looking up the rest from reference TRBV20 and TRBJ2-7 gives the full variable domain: GALVYQYPRRTICKSGTSMRMECQAVGFQATSVAWYRQSPQKTFELIALSTVNSAIKYEQNFTQEKFPISHPNLSFSSMTVLNAYLEDRGLYLCGASSGTGVYEQYFGPGTRLTVL.

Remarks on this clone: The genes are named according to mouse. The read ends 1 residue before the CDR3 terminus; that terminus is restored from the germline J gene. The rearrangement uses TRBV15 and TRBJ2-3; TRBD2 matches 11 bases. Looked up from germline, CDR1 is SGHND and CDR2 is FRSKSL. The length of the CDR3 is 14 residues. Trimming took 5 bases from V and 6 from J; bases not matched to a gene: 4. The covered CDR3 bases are TGTGCCAGCAGTCCGACTGGGGGGGTGGAAACGCTGTAT. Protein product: CASSPTGGVETLY. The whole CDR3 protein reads CASSPTGGVETLYF.

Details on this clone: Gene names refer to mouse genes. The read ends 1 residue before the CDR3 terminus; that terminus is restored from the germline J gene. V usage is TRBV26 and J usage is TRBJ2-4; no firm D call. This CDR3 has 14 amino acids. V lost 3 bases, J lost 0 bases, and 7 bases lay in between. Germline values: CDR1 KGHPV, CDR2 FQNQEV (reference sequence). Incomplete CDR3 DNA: TGTGCCAGCAGTCTAGCAGCTAGTCAAAACACCTTGTAC. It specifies CASSLAASQNTLY. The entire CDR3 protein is CASSLAASQNTLYF.

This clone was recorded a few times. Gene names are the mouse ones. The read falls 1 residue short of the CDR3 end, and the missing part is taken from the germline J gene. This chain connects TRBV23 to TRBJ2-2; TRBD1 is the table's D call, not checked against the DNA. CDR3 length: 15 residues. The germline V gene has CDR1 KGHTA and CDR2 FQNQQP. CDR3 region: CSSSRGQGGTGQLYF. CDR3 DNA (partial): TGCTCCAGCAGTAGGGGACAGGGGGGCACCGGGCAGCTCTAC.